Below, one T cell receptor beta chain is given with its context. The antigen is not known. This CDR3 has 15 amino acids. V shed 1 base and J shed 2 bases, with 11 bases lying between them. Germline values: CDR1 LGHNA, CDR2 YSLEER. The data were taken from a study of shared clonotypes between healthy human individuals. Study-wide points: An effect of sequencing depth on clonotype sharing among donors was expected.

Sequencing was performed with immunoSEQ multiplex PCR; in TCRdb, only in-frame clones are kept and a portion is missing. The sample yields 850,000 to 1,100,000 clones, 70% to 80% seen once. J is TRBJ1-2 and V is TRBV4-3; D is unresolved. This clonotype originated in a man aged 18 to 30 in good health. Some clones in this sample may be carry-over from other donors' samples. The material sequenced was memory CD4+ T cells from PBMCs. Subset described: CD45RA-negative fraction. The CDR3 sequence: CASSQVVGGNYGYTF. As DNA, the CDR3 is TGCGCCAGCAGCCAAGTGGTAGGCGGAAACTATGGCTACACCTTC.